The T cell receptor (beta chain) described here comes from a study of multiple sclerosis patients with progressive multifocal leukoencephalopathy. Study-wide results and caveats: In most PML patients, TRB repertoires appeared less diverse by entropy. Clones expanded at PML were already present before and during natalizumab.

A word on this clone: What it binds is unknown.

Time point noted: time of PML onset. Natalizumab-treated patients developed PML between roughly 16 and 56 months into natalizumab therapy. V was trimmed by 4 bases and J by 5 bases, leaving 14 bases between them. The CDR3 has 14 residues. Per the germline V gene, CDR1 is SGHVS and CDR2 is FNYEAQ. Here immunoSEQ multiplex PCR was the method, and the copy in TCRdb shows in-frame clones only, minus some. The sample yields tens of thousands of clones, about 85% seen once. The rearrangement joins TRBV7-6 to TRBJ2-5; D perhaps matches TRBD1 (5 bases). The sample consisted of PBMCs, taken from a patient treated with natalizumab. This TCR was sampled from a woman younger than 45 with progressive multifocal leukoencephalopathy. CDR3 sequence: CASSSGPSGETQYF. DNA for the CDR3: TGTGCCAGCAGCTCGGGCCCCTCAGGGGAGACCCAGTACTTC.